This T cell receptor beta chain was profiled in a study of T-cell memory formation after mild COVID-19. One entry per CDR3 protein, called by TCRdb with MiXCR from the 5' RACE reads. This sample yields hundreds of thousands of distinct CDR3 sequences, of which around 15% are seen a single time; roughly 25% belongs to the top ten. The trim removed 4 bases at V and 4 bases at J, leaving 7 bases unmatched. The CDR3 contains 16 residues. Germline V gene sequence: CDR1 SGHRS, CDR2 YFSETQ. The chain combines TRBV5-1 with TRBJ2-1; TRBD2 matches at 11 bases. The sequence derives from a man aged 18 to 30 who had mild COVID-19 (a few samples of this study predate the infection). Cell type and time point are not known. The specimen was PBMCs or a T cell subset sorted from them (not recorded which). CDR3 bases: TGCGCCAGCAGCGCGGCCGGGACTAGCGGATACAATGAGCAGTTCTTC. Translated, it gives CASSAAGTSGYNEQFF.